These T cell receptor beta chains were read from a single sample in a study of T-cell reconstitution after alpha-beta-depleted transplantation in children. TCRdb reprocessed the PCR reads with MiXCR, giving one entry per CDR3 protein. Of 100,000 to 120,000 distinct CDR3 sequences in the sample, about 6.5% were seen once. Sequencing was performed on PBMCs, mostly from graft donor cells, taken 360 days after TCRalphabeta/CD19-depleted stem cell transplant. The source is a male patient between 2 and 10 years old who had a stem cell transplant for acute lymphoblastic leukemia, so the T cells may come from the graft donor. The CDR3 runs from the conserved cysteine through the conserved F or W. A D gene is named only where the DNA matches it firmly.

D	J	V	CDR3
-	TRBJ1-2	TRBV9	CASSGYGYTF
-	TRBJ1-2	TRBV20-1	CSATGQRTDLPLPNYGYTF
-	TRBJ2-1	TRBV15	CATSTTRLDEQFF
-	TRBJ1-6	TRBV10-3	CAISDWQGNSPLHF
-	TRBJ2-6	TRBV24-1	CATSFGAGANVLTF
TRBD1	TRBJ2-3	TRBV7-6	CASSLSGTGGTDTQYF
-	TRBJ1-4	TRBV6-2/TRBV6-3	CASSPHGQRNEKLFF
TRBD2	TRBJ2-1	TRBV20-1	CSALAGRYNEQFF
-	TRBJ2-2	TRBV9	CASSVGGGLGRELFF
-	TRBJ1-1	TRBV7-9	CASSEHSLMNTEAFF
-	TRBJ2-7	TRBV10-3	CAISERGEQYF
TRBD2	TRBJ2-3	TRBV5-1	CASSLGTSGRSGTQYF
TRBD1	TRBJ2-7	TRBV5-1	CASSDIGGRYEQYF
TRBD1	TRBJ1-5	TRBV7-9	CASSPQDRDSNQPQHF
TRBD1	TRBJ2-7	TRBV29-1	CSGQGLWEQYF
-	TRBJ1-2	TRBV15	CATSRDSALGNGYTF
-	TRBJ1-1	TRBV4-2	CASSQVGGTEAFF
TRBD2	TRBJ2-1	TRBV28	CASSLWTSGNEQFF
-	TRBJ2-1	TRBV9	CASSVATGSYISYNEQFF
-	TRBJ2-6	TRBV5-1	CASSSRAGANVLTF
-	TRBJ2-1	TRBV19	CASSISDTPSGVQFF
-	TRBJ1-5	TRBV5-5	CASSLRWGPNQPQHF
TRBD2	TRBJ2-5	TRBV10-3	CAISAGGEKETQYF
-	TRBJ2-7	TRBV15	CATSRVPRPYEQYF
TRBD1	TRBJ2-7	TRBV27	CASSNRGHFSYEQYF
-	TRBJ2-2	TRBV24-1	CATSGVANTGELFF
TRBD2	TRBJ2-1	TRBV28	CASSFGTSGPPSSYNEQFF
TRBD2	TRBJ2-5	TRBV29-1	CSVNGRLKGETQYF
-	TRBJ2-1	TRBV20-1	CSARSGTREQFF
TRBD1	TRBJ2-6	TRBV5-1	CASSVGTGAANVLTF
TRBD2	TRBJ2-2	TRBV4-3	CASSQDRLAGTGELFF
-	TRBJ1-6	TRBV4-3	CASSQERGNSPLHF
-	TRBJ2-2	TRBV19	CASSIRGQGTGELFF
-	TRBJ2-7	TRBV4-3	CASSQERSPYEQYF
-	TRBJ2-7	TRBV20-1	CSQDGQIVYEQYF
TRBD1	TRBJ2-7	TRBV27	CASSLSPDRVGYEQYF
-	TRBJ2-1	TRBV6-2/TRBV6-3	CASSYRASKQNEQFF
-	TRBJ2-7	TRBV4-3	CASSPMRQAFDEQYF